Below, one TCR beta chain is given with its context. Trimming took off 7 bases at V and 3 bases at J, with 15 bases between the two ends. Germline CDR1 is LNHDA and CDR2 is SQIVND (reference sequence). The CDR3 consists of 15 residues. This entry belongs to a study of blood T cell repertoires in COVID-19. Study as a whole: Samples of COVID-19 (acute and convalescent) were obtained from the United States, Italy and Spain. PBMCs, B-cell-depleted T cells, or T cells were the source of the cDNA or gDNA that made up the material.

Authors' analysis steps: Quantification of nucleated cells was approximated via reference gene primer amplification. Some clones are missing from TCRdb's copy, which holds only in-frame ones; the method was immunoSEQ multiplex PCR. V, J and clone size are those of that table, while D and trimming were read from the DNA. The sample includes 310,000 or so clones, approximately 88% of them seen just once. Sequencing input: peripheral blood. The V gene is TRBV19, the J gene TRBJ1-4; D is perhaps TRBD1 (5 bases). This TCR was recovered from a woman in her 50s with active or convalescent COVID-19. The CDR3 region is CASTPSGAPNEKLFF. CDR3 in DNA: TGTGCCAGTACCCCAAGTGGGGCCCCTAATGAAAAACTGTTTTTT.